This entry is about one T cell receptor beta chain. Its antigen is not identified. Only in-frame clones appear in the TCRdb table, and some are missing; sequencing was by immunoSEQ multiplex PCR. The table lists 2 million to 3 million clones, 93% of them singletons, with 0.36% in the top ten. This record comes from a study of shared clonotypes between healthy human individuals. Study-wide context: There were three CD4 naive, three CD4 memory, two CD8 naive and one CD8 memory plates per donor.

The CDR3 extends over 13 amino acids. The germline V gene encodes CDR1 SNHLY and CDR2 FYNNEI. V lost 2 bases, J lost 9 bases, and 11 bases lay in between. General observations from the study: Rarefaction revealed incomplete sorted-subset sequencing despite large depth.

A CD45RA+ naive subset and a CD45RA-negative memory subset were split from CD4+ cells. The V call is TRBV2, the J call TRBJ2-1; D remains ambiguous. The sample comprised naive CD4+ T cells from PBMCs. Subset defined: CD45RA+ positively selected. The sequence derives from a man between 18 and 29 years old in good health. Some clones in this sample may be carry-over from other donors' samples. The CDR3 spells CASSEYSAGEQFF. CDR3 nucleotide sequence: TGTGCCAGCAGTGAATATTCCGCAGGTGAGCAGTTCTTC.